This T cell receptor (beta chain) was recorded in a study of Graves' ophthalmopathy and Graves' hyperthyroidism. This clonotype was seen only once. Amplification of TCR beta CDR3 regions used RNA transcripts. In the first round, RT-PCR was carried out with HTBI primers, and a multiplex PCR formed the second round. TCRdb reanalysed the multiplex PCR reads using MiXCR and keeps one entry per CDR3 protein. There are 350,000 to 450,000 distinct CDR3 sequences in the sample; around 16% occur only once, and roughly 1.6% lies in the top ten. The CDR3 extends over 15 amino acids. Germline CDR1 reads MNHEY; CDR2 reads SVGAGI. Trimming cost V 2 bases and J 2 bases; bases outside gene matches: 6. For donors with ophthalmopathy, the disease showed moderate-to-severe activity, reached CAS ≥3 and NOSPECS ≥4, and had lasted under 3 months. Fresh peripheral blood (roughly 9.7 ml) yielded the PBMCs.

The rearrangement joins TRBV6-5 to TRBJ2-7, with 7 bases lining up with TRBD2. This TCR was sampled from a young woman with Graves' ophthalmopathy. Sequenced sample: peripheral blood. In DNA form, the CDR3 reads TGTGCCAGCAGTTACCTGGCTAGCGGAACCTACGAGCAGTACTTC. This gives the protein CASSYLASGTYEQYF.